One and the same sample provided the 17 T cell receptor beta chains below, sequenced in a study of regulatory T cells in long-lasting Graves disease. The time point was: newly diagnosed GD, antithyroid drugs for less than 3 months. Scientists built the TCR library using RNA that was extracted from PBMCs. Libraries of TCR beta came from iRepertoire HTBI primers plus Arm-PCR of CDR3 regions. MiXCR, run by TCRdb on the multiplex PCR reads, gives a single entry per CDR3 protein. The data hold 400,000 to 500,000 distinct CDR3 sequences, with approximately 15% observed a single time. This sample also belongs to another study, concerning T cells in Graves' hyperthyroidism and ophthalmopathy.

Sample: peripheral blood mononuclear cells (PBMCs), taken at new diagnosis, from a patient treated with antithyroid drugs. The receptor source for this set is a woman aged 40 to 50 with Graves disease.

About this clonotype: One base away lies a much larger clone, so this may be a sequencing read error. The V and J genes are TRBV4-2 and TRBJ2-3; D gene unclear. Germline CDR1 LGHNA, CDR2 YNFKEQ. V lost 0 bases and J lost 2, with 12 bases in between. The CDR3 sequence is 16 residues long. DNA for the CDR3: TGTGCCAGCAGCCAAGAATTACGGGTCCTCACAGATACGCAGTATTTT. Its protein is CASSQELRVLTDTQYF.

CDR3 bases: TGCGCCAGCAGCCAATCTACAGGGAGCTCCTACAATGAGCAGTTCTTC. This sequence encodes CASSQSTGSSYNEQFF. This chain joins TRBV4-3 and TRBJ2-1; D perhaps matches TRBD1 (6 bases). V was clipped by 2 bases and J by 0 bases, with 11 bases between them. Germline assignment: CDR1 LGHNA and CDR2 YSLEER. The CDR3 covers 16 residues.

This chain joins TRBV13 and TRBJ1-3; tentative D call: TRBD1 (5 bases). The CDR3 totals 16 residues. Trimming shortened V by 0 bases and J by 7 bases, and 16 bases separated the two germline ends. Per the germline V gene, CDR1 is PRHDT and CDR2 is FYEKMQ (reference sequence). The CDR3 DNA reads as TGTGCCAGCAGCTTAGGGGGGTCAGGACAAACGAACACCATATATTTT. Its protein product is CASSLGGSGQTNTIYF.

The J gene is TRBJ2-7, the V gene TRBV20-1; TRBD2 might be the D (5 bases). V lost 4 bases and J lost 6, with 16 bases in between. CDR1 is DFQATT and CDR2 is SNEGSKA in the germline V gene (reference sequence). The CDR3 has 13 residues. CDR3 protein: CSANRLTEGEQYF. In DNA form, the CDR3 reads TGCAGTGCTAACAGACTAACAGAAGGCGAGCAGTACTTC.

The V gene is TRBV10-3, the J gene TRBJ2-1; D possibly matches TRBD1 or TRBD2 (5 bases each). V dropped 3 bases and J dropped 6 bases, with 18 bases sitting between them. This CDR3 region has 16 residues. Germline V gene lookup returns CDR1 ENHRY and CDR2 SYGVKD. The CDR3 here is CAISDHLGRGSNEQFF. DNA of the CDR3: TGTGCCATCAGTGATCATTTGGGGCGAGGGTCCAATGAGCAGTTCTTC.

This clonotype has ten or more counts. CDR3 DNA: TGTGCCAGCAGCTTAACCCCCTCAGGAGGTTACGAGCAGTACTTC. It codes for CASSLTPSGGYEQYF. The chain has TRBV7-2 and TRBJ2-7, with D tentatively TRBD2 (5 bases). V shed 2 bases and J shed 4 bases, with 15 bases lying between them. The CDR3 covers 15 residues. Germline assignment: CDR1 SGHTA and CDR2 FQGNSA.

The CDR3 sequence: CASSRGLVTDTQYF. The CDR3 DNA follows: TGTGCCAGTAGTAGGGGACTAGTCACAGATACGCAGTATTTT. The chain employs TRBV19 and TRBJ2-3, with 8 positions matching TRBD2. CDR1 and CDR2 from the germline V gene are LNHDA and SQIVND (reference sequence). This CDR3 has 14 amino acids. Unmatched junction bases numbered 2, after V lost 4 bases and J lost 2 bases.

This clonotype has ten or more counts. The rearrangement uses TRBV28 and TRBJ1-6; 8 bases match TRBD1. V was pared by 5 bases and J by 7 bases, with 7 bases of the junction left unmatched. In germline, CDR1 is MDHEN, CDR2 SYDVKM. The CDR3 sequence is 15 residues long. The CDR3 DNA reads as TGTGCCAGCAGTCCATCAGGGACAGGCAATTCACCCCTCCACTTT. Protein sequence: CASSPSGTGNSPLHF.

This clonotype came up many times. The chain has TRBV19 and TRBJ2-5; D might be TRBD1 (6 bases). Trimming left V 5 bases short and J 1 base short, with 11 bases between. The CDR3 loop spans 14 amino acids. Germline CDR1 and CDR2: LNHDA and SQIVND (reference sequence). CDR3 bases: TGTGCCAGTAGTCCGCGGACAGTCCAAGAGACCCAGTACTTC. It specifies CASSPRTVQETQYF.

This clonotype was observed a few times. The V and J genes are TRBV7-2 and TRBJ2-3, with TRBD1 identical over 9 bases. The CDR3 loop spans 14 amino acids. CDR1 is SGHTA and CDR2 is FQGNSA in the germline V gene. V was clipped by 5 bases and J by 3 bases; unmatched bases: 3. This CDR3 is CASSQGQGTDTQYF. CDR3 sequence (DNA): TGTGCCAGCAGCCAGGGACAGGGTACAGATACGCAGTATTTT.

This clonotype was detected ten times or more. The rearrangement joins TRBV20-1 to TRBJ2-5; D unresolved. Germline V CDR1 and CDR2: DFQATT, SNEGSKA (reference sequence). CDR3 length equals 11 residues. V was clipped by 6 bases and J by 5 bases, with 10 bases between them. In nucleotides, the CDR3 is TGCAGTGCGCGAGTTGGGGAGACCCAGTACTTC. Translated: CSARVGETQYF.

The sample holds many counts of this clonotype. The V and J genes are TRBV12-3 or TRBV12-4 and TRBJ2-7, with 7 bases that match TRBD1. J was trimmed by 5 bases and V by 5 bases; bases with no gene match: 3. The CDR3 sequence is 12 residues long. The CDR3 sequence is CASSIDRDEQYF. The DNA of the CDR3 is TGTGCCAGCAGTATAGACAGGGACGAGCAGTACTTC.

V is TRBV27 and J is TRBJ2-7; D tentatively reads TRBD1 or TRBD2 (5 bases each). The germline CDR1 and CDR2 sequences are MNHEY and SMNVEV (reference sequence). Trimming removed 4 bases at V and 2 bases at J, with 12 bases between. CDR3 length: 14 residues. The CDR3 here is CASSYGDPAYEQYF. CDR3 bases: TGTGCCAGCAGTTACGGGGACCCGGCCTACGAGCAGTACTTC.

This clonotype was found many times. V usage is TRBV29-1 and J usage is TRBJ1-1; D gene ambiguous. This CDR3 region has 12 residues. Trimming stripped 6 bases from V and 11 bases from J, with 19 bases between. Per the germline V gene, CDR1 is SQVTM and CDR2 is ANQGSEA. DNA of the CDR3: TGCAGCGTCTACGAAAGAAGGGTGGGCGCTTTCTTT. As protein: CSVYERRVGAFF.

This chain links TRBV20-1 with TRBJ2-5, with 9 positions matching TRBD2. The germline gives CDR1 DFQATT, CDR2 SNEGSKA (reference sequence). This CDR3 is 15 amino acids long. Losses at the gene ends were 4 bases for V and 4 bases for J; bases not matched to a gene: 10. The DNA for the CDR3 is TGCAGTGCTATCGGACTAGCGACTTCCCCAGAGACCCAGTACTTC. This encodes CSAIGLATSPETQYF.

A word on this clonotype: Since a much larger clone is just one base distant, this may be a read error. The chain combines TRBV2 with TRBJ2-7; 13 positions match TRBD2. The CDR3 has 15 residues. Germline V CDR1 and CDR2: SNHLY, FYNNEI. The CDR3 DNA is TGTGTCAGCATTCCGGGACTAGCGGGAACCTACGAGCAGTACTTC. Its translation is CVSIPGLAGTYEQYF.

This clonotype turned up a few times. The chain is built from TRBV5-1 and TRBJ2-3; maybe TRBD2 (6 bases). This CDR3 is built from 14 residues. V lost 3 bases, J lost 6 bases, and 14 bases lay in between. Germline V gives CDR1 SGHRS, CDR2 YFSETQ. DNA of the CDR3: TGCGCCAGCAGCTGGCTGACTAGTGCGGATACGCAGTATTTT. It translates to CASSWLTSADTQYF.